The clone carrying this TCR beta chain was observed a few times. TCRdb re-analysed the RT-PCR reads in MiXCR, keeping a single row per CDR3 protein. Of 800,000 to 1,000,000 distinct CDR3 sequences in the sample, about a sixth were seen once. The record originates from a study of patients and donors after allogeneic stem cell transplantation. The germline gives CDR1 SGHVS, CDR2 FNYEAQ. The V segment lost 1 base and the J segment 6 bases; nucleotides outside the gene matches: 8. This CDR3 contains 18 residues. The TCR sequence derives from a human donor who was either an allogeneic HSCT recipient or a stem cell or donor lymphocyte infusion donor (not recorded which). It is not recorded whose cells these are; they may come from a transplant donor. The sample comprised blood, either unsorted or a sorted T cell fraction (not recorded which). The chain links TRBV7-6 to TRBJ2-2; TRBD2 agrees at 13 bases. The CDR3 region is CASSLGRGLAGAPGELFF. Written as DNA, the CDR3 is TGTGCCAGCAGCTTAGGTAGAGGACTAGCGGGAGCTCCCGGGGAGCTGTTTTTT.